A single sample is the source of the 3 T cell receptor beta chains below, sequenced in a study of shared clonotypes between healthy human individuals. Sequencing was performed with immunoSEQ multiplex PCR; in TCRdb, only in-frame clones are kept and a portion is missing. The sample comprises around 100,000 clones, about 67% of which are singletons, and approximately 25% rests with the top ten. Sequences were obtained from memory CD8+ T cells sorted from blood. Subset in this sample: CD45RO+ cells pooled with CCR7-negative TemRA cells. All receptors come from a woman in her 30s in good health.

The chain employs TRBV18 and TRBJ2-6, with D perhaps matching TRBD1 (6 bases). From germline, CDR1 is KGHSH and CDR2 LQKENI. The CDR3 is 17 amino acids. V lost 2 bases and J lost 2, with 13 bases in between. CDR3: CASSPGGAGTGANVLTF. In DNA, the CDR3 is TGTGCCAGCTCACCAGGGGGCGCCGGTACTGGGGCCAACGTCCTGACTTTC.

In DNA form, the CDR3 reads TGTGCCAGCAGCGGGACGGGACTTCCCTTGAACGAGCAGTACTTC. This encodes CASSGTGLPLNEQYF. This chain uses TRBV13 with TRBJ2-7; tentative D call: TRBD2 (6 bases). The V and J ends lost 5 bases and 5 bases respectively, with 19 bases between them. CDR1 PRHDT and CDR2 FYEKMQ come from the germline V gene (reference sequence). This CDR3 has 15 residues.

This rearrangement joins TRBV4-1 to TRBJ2-7; weak D call: TRBD2 (5 bases). This CDR3 has 16 amino acids. Germline V lookup: CDR1 MGHRA, CDR2 YSYEKL. V lost 0 bases and J lost 2, with 14 bases in between. CDR3: CASSQDSEVSAYEQYF. Here the CDR3 DNA reads TGCGCCAGCAGCCAAGATAGCGAGGTCTCCGCCTACGAGCAGTACTTC.